Listed here are 8 T cell receptor beta chains from one sample, sequenced in a study of blood T cells in healthy people across ages. Sample-barcoded 5' priming and a J-beta primer mix drove a second PCR of about 6 to 11 cycles. TCRdb re-derived calls from the 5' RACE reads in MiXCR, one entry per CDR3 protein. The table includes about 1.5 million distinct CDR3 sequences, 40% to 45% detected once. The source material was blood. The receptors stem from a woman aged 18-30 years in good health.

This clonotype was counted between two and nine times. The V call is TRBV6-5, the J call TRBJ1-6; no reliable D call. Germline lookup yields CDR1 MNHEY and CDR2 SVGAGI. V lost 6 bases and J lost 5, with 17 bases in between. The CDR3 extends over 16 amino acids. This chain's CDR3 is CASSKPPGYDNSPLHF. The CDR3 DNA sequence: TGTGCCAGCAGCAAACCGCCGGGATATGATAATTCACCCCTCCACTTT.

V is TRBV27 and J is TRBJ2-5; a possible D gene is TRBD1 (6 bases). CDR3 size: 13 residues. Looked up from germline, CDR1 is MNHEY and CDR2 is SMNVEV (reference sequence). Trimming stripped 6 bases from V and 5 bases from J, with 13 bases between. The DNA of the CDR3 is TGTGCCAGCAGCCTGGACAGCTGGGAGACCCAGTACTTC. Amino acid sequence: CASSLDSWETQYF.

The chain employs TRBV3-1 and TRBJ2-2; possible D gene TRBD2, 5 bases. Germline V gene data show CDR1 as LGHDT and CDR2 as YNNKEL (reference sequence). V was shortened by 4 bases and J by 4 bases, with 13 bases between the two germline ends. There are 15 residues in the CDR3. The CDR3 protein is CASSPLDFPTGELFF. In nucleotides, the CDR3 is TGTGCCAGCAGCCCATTGGACTTTCCCACCGGGGAGCTGTTTTTT. Combining the CDR3 with reference TRBV3-1 and TRBJ2-2 gives the whole variable domain DTAVSQTPKYLVTQMGNDKSIKCEQNLGHDTMYWYKQDSKKFLKIMFSYNNKELIINETVPNRFSPKSPDKAHLNLHINSLELGDSAVYFCASSPLDFPTGELFFGEGSRLTVL.

Remarks on this clonotype: One junction end does not reproduce the germline sequence, and a read error may be involved. The chain combines TRBV5-1 with TRBJ2-5; D possibly corresponds to TRBD2 (7 bases). Germline assignment: CDR1 SGHRS and CDR2 YFSETQ. CDR3 size: 14 residues. CDR3 protein: CARSLERGGETQYF. CDR3 DNA sequence: TGCGCCAGAAGCTTGGAGAGGGGGGGTGAGACCCAGTACTTC.

This chain uses TRBV29-1 with TRBJ1-3; D is ambiguous. The V gene's germline CDR1 is SQVTM and CDR2 ANQGSEA. This CDR3 is built from 14 residues. With 6 bases removed from V and 1 base from J, the gap between germline ends came to 13 bases. CDR3 sequence reads: CSVTLLGSGNTIYF. Here the CDR3 DNA reads TGCAGCGTGACCCTGTTGGGGTCTGGAAACACCATATATTTT.

To note about this clonotype: The junction departs from germline at one end; a sequencing error may be responsible. V usage is TRBV27 and J usage is TRBJ1-2, with D uncertain. CDR1 MNHEY and CDR2 SMNVEV come from the germline V gene (reference sequence). This CDR3 spans 13 amino acids. Written as DNA, the CDR3 is TGTGCCAGCAGTGTATCTAATTACTATGGCTACACCTTC. Its translation: CASSVSNYYGYTF.

The table lists this clonotype with a few counts. The chain couples TRBV7-2 to TRBJ2-1, with 9 positions matching TRBD2. The CDR3 consists of 14 residues. The J segment lost 5 bases and the V segment lost 6 bases, leaving 5 bases of the junction unmatched. Per germline, CDR1 SGHTA and CDR2 FQGNSA. As DNA, the CDR3 is TGTGCCAGCAGTTTAAAGCGGGGGGACAATGAGCAGTTCTTC. Its protein is CASSLKRGDNEQFF.

The chain employs TRBV20-1 and TRBJ2-3; TRBD2 matches 12 bases. V shed 4 bases, J shed 4 bases, and the junction held 6 bases outside the gene matches. From germline, CDR1 is DFQATT and CDR2 SNEGSKA (reference sequence). CDR3 length: 15 residues. The CDR3: CSATGLAGTPDTQYF. In nucleotides, the CDR3 is TGCAGTGCTACCGGACTAGCGGGGACCCCAGATACGCAGTATTTT.